This T cell receptor beta chain was captured by sequencing in a study of cytomegalovirus exposure and HLA in healthy donors. With 60 Vbeta and 13 Jbeta primers, the PCR was carried out. Sequencing used immunoSEQ multiplex PCR; TCRdb keeps in-frame clones, though not all of them. The sample yields about 130,000 clones, 70% to 80% seen once. Per the germline V gene, CDR1 is SSHAT and CDR2 is FNYEAQ (reference sequence). The CDR3 has 13 residues. With respect to this clone: The junction departs from the called germline gene at one end, perhaps through a read error.

The chain uses TRBV7-7 and TRBJ2-1; D is uncertain. The sequence was collected from a man aged 25-40 years in good health and CMV-seronegative. Sample: PBMCs. The CDR3 here is CASSLAPNNEQFF. CDR3 bases: TGTGCTAGCAGCTTAGCCCCAAACAATGAGCAGTTCTTC. Drawing the rest from reference TRBV7-7 and TRBJ2-1, the complete variable domain is GAGVSQSPRYKVTKRGQDVTLRCDPISSHATLYWYQQALGQGPEFLTYFNYEAQPDKSGLPSDRFSAERPEGSISTLTIQRTEQRDSAMYRCASSLAPNNEQFFGPGTRLTVL.